The source of this T cell receptor (beta chain) is a study of shared clonotypes between healthy human individuals. General study points: Among the subsets, naive ones generally showed larger estimated richness than memory ones. Naive CD4 clonotypes were shared across a few donors at about 5%. It was the non-shared clonotypes that had lower generation probabilities than clonotypes shared by all four donors.

The naive CD8 fraction comprised CD45RO-negative cells positively selected for CCR7 and excluded terminally differentiated effector memory CD45RA+ cells. Profiled with immunoSEQ multiplex PCR; TCRdb holds only in-frame clones, not every one. Among a few million clones listed, roughly 95% were seen once. Remarks on this clone: Its matching antigen is unknown.

The CDR3 covers 13 residues. Germline CDR1 and CDR2: GTSNPN and SVGIG (reference sequence). V lost 0 bases to trimming and J lost 6 bases, with 11 bases between them. The chain recombines TRBV30 with TRBJ1-2, with D unresolved. This clonotype originated in a man aged 18 to 35 in good health. Some clones in this sample may be carry-over from other donors' samples. The sequenced sample consisted of naive CD8+ T cells from PBMCs. This CDR3 is CAWSVGHGDGYTF. For the CDR3, the DNA is TGTGCCTGGAGTGTGGGTCACGGGGATGGCTACACCTTC.